In this sample, the clone carrying this TCR beta chain turned up a few times. The antigen is not known. The sample belongs to a study of OX40 agonist ivuxolimab in advanced cancers. About the study: Aged roughly 20 to 85 with a mean of roughly 63 years, they were about 83% male. Study conclusions and caveats: Expanded clones were, on average, more numerous among CD8+ T cells than CD4+.

Sequencing used immunoSEQ multiplex PCR; TCRdb keeps in-frame clones, though not all of them. In the table there are 75,000 to 100,000 clones, roughly 80% of which are singletons. Systemic immunosuppression or autoimmune disease history was grounds to exclude patients. The CDR3 has 14 amino acids. Germline V gene sequence: CDR1 SGHTA, CDR2 FQGNSA. The germline V and J ends were trimmed by 1 base and 2 bases, with 6 bases remaining between them. Here the sequenced sample was CD4+ or CD8+ T cells sorted from blood, taken in a trial of the OX40 agonist ivuxolimab. The source of this sequence is an adult with an advanced solid tumor such as melanoma, head and neck, liver or kidney cancer. The chain uses TRBV7-2 and TRBJ1-5, with TRBD1 as a possible D gene (6 bases). Written as DNA, the CDR3 is TGTGCCAGCAGCTTAGGACAGGGCAATCAGCCCCAGCATTTT. Encoded protein: CASSLGQGNQPQHF.